The present T cell receptor beta chain was sequenced within a study of blood T cell repertoires in COVID-19. The method was immunoSEQ multiplex PCR; TCRdb's version includes in-frame clones alone and lacks a portion of them. The table has tens of thousands of clones, 80% to 90% seen once; the top ten hold 15% to 19%. The sample consisted of peripheral blood. This clonotype originated in a human donor in a cohort sampled during active COVID-19. The donor label of this sample is uncertain.

The CDR3 DNA reads as TGTGCCAGCAGCCAATCCGCAGGGGGAAGCAATCAGCCCCAGCATTTT. Translation gives CASSQSAGGSNQPQHF. The chain links TRBV4-2 to TRBJ1-5, with 7 bases that match TRBD1. The CDR3 runs to 16 residues. Germline assignment: CDR1 LGHNA and CDR2 YNFKEQ. The junction had 5 bases not matched to a gene; V was cut back by 2 bases and J by 1 base.